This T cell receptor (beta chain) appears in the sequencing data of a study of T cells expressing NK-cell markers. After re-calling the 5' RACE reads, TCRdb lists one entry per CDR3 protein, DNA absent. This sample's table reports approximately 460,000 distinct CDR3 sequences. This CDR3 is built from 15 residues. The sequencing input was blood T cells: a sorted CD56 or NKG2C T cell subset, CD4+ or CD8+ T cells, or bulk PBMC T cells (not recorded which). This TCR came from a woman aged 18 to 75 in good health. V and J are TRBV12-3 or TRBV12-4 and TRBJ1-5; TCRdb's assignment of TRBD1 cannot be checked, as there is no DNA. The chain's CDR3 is CASSSTGVWNQPQHF.